This T cell receptor (beta chain) came from a study of OX40 agonist ivuxolimab in advanced cancers. Study conclusions and caveats: The average count of expanded clones was higher among CD8+ T cells than among CD4+. With doses of 0.1-3.0 mg/kg, partial responders showed among the lowest clonal expansion.

Profiled with immunoSEQ multiplex PCR; TCRdb holds only in-frame clones, not every one. Counted here are tens of thousands of clones, about nine tenths occurring once; the ten biggest clones make up about 6.5%. Germline V gene data show CDR1 as MDHEN and CDR2 as SYDVKM. V lost 5 bases and J lost 3; bases outside the gene matches: 5. The CDR3 extends over 15 amino acids. Of note for this clone: Its antigen is not identified.

The receptor comes from an adult with an advanced solid tumor such as melanoma, head and neck, liver or kidney cancer. This sequence joins TRBV28 and TRBJ2-5, with 11 bases matching TRBD1. Sequenced material: CD4+ or CD8+ T cells sorted from blood, taken in a trial of the OX40 agonist ivuxolimab. The CDR3 coding sequence is TGTGCCAGCAGTCCGGGGACAGGGGGGAAAGAGACCCAGTACTTC. It translates to CASSPGTGGKETQYF.